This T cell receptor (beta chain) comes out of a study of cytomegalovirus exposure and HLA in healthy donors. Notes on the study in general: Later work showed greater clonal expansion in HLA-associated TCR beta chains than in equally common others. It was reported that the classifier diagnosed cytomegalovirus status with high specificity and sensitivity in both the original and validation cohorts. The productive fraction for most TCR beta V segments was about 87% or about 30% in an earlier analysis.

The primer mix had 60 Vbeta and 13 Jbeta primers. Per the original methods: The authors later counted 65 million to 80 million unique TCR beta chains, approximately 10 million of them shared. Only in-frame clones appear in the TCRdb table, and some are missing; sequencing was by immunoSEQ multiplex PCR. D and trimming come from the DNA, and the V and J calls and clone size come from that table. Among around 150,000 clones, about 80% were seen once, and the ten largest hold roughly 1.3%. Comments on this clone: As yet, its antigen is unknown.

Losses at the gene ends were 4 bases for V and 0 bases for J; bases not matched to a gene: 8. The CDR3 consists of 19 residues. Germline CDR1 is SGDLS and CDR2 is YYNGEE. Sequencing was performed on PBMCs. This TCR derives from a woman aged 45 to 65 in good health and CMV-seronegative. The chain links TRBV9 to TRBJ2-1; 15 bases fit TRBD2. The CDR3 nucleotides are TGTGCCAGCAGCTCTGCGGGGACTAGCGGGGGGAGCTCCTACAATGAGCAGTTCTTC. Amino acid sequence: CASSSAGTSGGSSYNEQFF.